The sequence of this TCR beta chain was determined in a study of blood T cells in healthy people across ages. Combining a sample-barcoded 5' primer with a J-beta primer mix, a second PCR ran for roughly 7 to 12 cycles. The authors tagged each cDNA molecule using a template-switch adaptor with 12 random nucleotides. TCRdb re-called the 5' RACE reads through MiXCR, storing one row per CDR3 protein. Among about a million distinct CDR3 sequences listed, around 46% were seen once. No fewer than 5.5 micrograms of total RNA were isolated from every sample. Trimming removed 2 bases at V and 11 bases at J, with 21 bases between. The CDR3 loop spans 15 amino acids. Germline CDR1 ENHRY, CDR2 SYGVKD.

The chain recombines TRBV10-3 with TRBJ1-1, with D maybe TRBD1 (6 bases). The clonotype comes from a man aged 25 to 40 in good health. The sample consisted of blood. CDR3 sequence reads: CAISEIEGGQGNAFF. CDR3 bases: TGTGCCATCAGTGAGATCGAAGGGGGGCAGGGGAATGCTTTCTTT.